Reported below is one TCR beta chain. Its antigen remains unidentified. Every contributor of samples was a Caucasian grown-up residing in Nashville, Tennessee. V was trimmed by 2 bases and J by 8 bases, leaving 13 bases between them. The CDR3 spans 14 residues. Germline CDR1 SEHNR, CDR2 FQNEAQ (reference sequence). The record originates from a study of shared clonotypes between healthy human individuals. Regarding the study as a whole: Few donors limited the genetic and exposure-history diversity represented.

At deep level, the assay was performed. TCRdb's copy holds only in-frame clones and misses some; the assay was immunoSEQ multiplex PCR. The sample includes approximately 2,000,000 clones, just under 95% seen only once; the top ten take 0.3% to 0.45%. The receptor comes from a young man in good health. Some clones in this sample may be carry-over from other donors' samples. Sequences were obtained from naive CD4+ T cells from PBMCs. Regarding subset: CD45RA+ positively selected. V gene TRBV7-9 combines with J gene TRBJ2-1; perhaps TRBD2 as D (7 bases). Here the CDR3 reads CASSLSGGLDEQFF. The CDR3 coding sequence is TGTGCCAGCAGCTTATCGGGGGGCTTGGATGAGCAGTTCTTC.